This T cell receptor (beta chain) is drawn from a study of blood T cells in healthy people across ages. The CDR3 spans 14 residues. Between the trimmed V and J ends, which lost 3 bases and 3 bases, there was a span of 11 bases. Germline V gives CDR1 LGHDT, CDR2 YNNKEL (reference sequence). General study results and limits: Unknown donor CMV status possibly confounded expanded clonotype changes.

As regards this clonotype: The target antigen is unknown.

PCR was performed a second time for roughly 7 to 12 cycles using a sample-barcoded 5' primer and a J-beta primer mix. A template-switch adaptor with 12 random nucleotides tagged each cDNA molecule. In TCRdb, the 5' RACE reads were re-called with MiXCR into one record per CDR3 protein. Of hundreds of thousands of distinct CDR3 sequences listed, 30% to 45% are singletons. The V call is TRBV3-1, the J call TRBJ1-1; D is possibly TRBD1 (5 bases). The source of this sequence is a young man in good health. The sample was blood. The CDR3 here is CASSHSGPDTEAFF. For the CDR3, the DNA is TGTGCCAGCAGCCATTCGGGACCGGACACTGAAGCTTTCTTT.